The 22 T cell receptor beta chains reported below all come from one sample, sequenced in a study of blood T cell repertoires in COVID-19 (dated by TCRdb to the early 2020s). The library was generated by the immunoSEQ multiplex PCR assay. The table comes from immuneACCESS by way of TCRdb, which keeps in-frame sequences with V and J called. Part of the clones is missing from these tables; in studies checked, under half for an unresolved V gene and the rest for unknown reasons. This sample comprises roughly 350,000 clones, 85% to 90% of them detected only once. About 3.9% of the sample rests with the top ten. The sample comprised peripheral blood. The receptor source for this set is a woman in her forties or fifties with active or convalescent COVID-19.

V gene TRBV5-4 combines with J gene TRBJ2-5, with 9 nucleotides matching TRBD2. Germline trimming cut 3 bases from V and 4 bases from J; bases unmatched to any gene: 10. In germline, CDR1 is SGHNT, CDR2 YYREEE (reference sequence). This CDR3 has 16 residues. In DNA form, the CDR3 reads TGTGCCAGCAGCTCCGCTAGCGGGGTGGGGCGAGAGACCCAGTACTTC. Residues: CASSSASGVGRETQYF.

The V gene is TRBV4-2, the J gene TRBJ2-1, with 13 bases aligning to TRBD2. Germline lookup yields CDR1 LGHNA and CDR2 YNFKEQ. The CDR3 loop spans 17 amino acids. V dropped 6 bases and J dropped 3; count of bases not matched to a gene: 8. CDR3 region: CASSPGTSGIRYNEQFF. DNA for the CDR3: TGTGCCAGCAGTCCTGGGACTAGCGGGATCCGCTACAATGAGCAGTTCTTC.

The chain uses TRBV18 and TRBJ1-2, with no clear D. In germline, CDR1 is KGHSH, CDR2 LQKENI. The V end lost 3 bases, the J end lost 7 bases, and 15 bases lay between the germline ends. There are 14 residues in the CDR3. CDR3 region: CASSPYEQQVGYTF. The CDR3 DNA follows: TGTGCCAGCTCACCCTATGAACAGCAGGTTGGCTACACCTTC.

The CDR3 DNA reads TGTGCCAGCAGTGAAGGACTCAATTCACCCCTCCACTTT. Amino acid sequence: CASSEGLNSPLHF. This sequence joins TRBV6-1 and TRBJ1-6; no reliable D call. Between the trimmed V and J ends, which lost 1 base and 7 bases, there was a span of 5 bases. Germline loops: CDR1 MNHNS, CDR2 SASEGT. The CDR3 runs to 13 residues.

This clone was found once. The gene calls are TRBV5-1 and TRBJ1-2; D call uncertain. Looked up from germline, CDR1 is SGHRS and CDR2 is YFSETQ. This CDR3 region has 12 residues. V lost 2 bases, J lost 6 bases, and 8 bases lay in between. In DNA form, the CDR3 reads TGCGCCAGCAGCTTAGAGGGCGATGGCTACACCTTC. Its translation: CASSLEGDGYTF.

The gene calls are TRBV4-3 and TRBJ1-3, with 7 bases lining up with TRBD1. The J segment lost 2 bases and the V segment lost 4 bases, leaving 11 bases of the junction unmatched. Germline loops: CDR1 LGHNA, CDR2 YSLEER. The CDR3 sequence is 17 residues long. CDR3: CASSPSEGALTGNTIYF. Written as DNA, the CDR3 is TGCGCCAGCAGCCCCTCGGAGGGGGCGCTGACTGGAAACACCATATATTTT.

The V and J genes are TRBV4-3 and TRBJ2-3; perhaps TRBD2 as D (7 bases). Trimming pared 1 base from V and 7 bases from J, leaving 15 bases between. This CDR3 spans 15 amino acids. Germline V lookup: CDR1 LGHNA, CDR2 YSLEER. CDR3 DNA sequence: TGCGCCAGCAGCCAAGGCAAGGGGGGGTGGTATACGCAGTATTTT. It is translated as CASSQGKGGWYTQYF.

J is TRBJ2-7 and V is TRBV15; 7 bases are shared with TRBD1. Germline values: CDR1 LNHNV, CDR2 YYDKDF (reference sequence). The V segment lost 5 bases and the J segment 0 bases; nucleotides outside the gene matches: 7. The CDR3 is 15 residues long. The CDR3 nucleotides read TGTGCCACCAGCGAAATAAGGGACAGCTCCTACGAGCAGTACTTC. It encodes CATSEIRDSSYEQYF.

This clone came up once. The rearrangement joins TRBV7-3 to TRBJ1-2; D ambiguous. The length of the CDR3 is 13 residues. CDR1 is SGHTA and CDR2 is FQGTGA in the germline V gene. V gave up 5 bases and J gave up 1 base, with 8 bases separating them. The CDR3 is CASSHPGNYGYTF. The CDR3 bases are TGTGCCAGCAGCCATCCGGGTAACTATGGCTACACCTTC.

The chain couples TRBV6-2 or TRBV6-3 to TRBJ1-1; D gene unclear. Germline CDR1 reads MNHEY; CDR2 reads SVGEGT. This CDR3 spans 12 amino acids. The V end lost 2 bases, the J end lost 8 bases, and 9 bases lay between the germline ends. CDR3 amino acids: CASSYLAREAFF. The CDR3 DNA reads TGTGCCAGCAGTTACCTCGCGAGGGAAGCTTTCTTT.

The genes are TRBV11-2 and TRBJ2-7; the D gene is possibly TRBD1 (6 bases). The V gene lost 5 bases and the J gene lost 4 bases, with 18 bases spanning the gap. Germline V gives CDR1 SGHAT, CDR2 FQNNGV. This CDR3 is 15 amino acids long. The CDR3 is CASSPDLTGVYEQYF. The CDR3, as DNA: TGTGCCAGCAGCCCCGACCTGACAGGCGTTTACGAGCAGTACTTC.

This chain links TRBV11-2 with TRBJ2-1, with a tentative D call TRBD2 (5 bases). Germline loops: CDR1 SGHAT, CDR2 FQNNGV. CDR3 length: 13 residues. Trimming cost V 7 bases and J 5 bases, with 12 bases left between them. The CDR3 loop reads CASTPLGNNEQFF. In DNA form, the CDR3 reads TGTGCCAGCACCCCACTAGGAAACAATGAGCAGTTCTTC.

In nucleotides, the CDR3 is TGTGCCAGTAGTGACGGGACAGGGAGGAACTACGAGCAGTACTTC. Translation: CASSDGTGRNYEQYF. V is TRBV19 and J is TRBJ2-7; 9 positions agree with TRBD1. The CDR3 is made up of 15 amino acids. V lost 5 bases to trimming and J lost 3 bases; unmatched junction nucleotides: 8. Germline V gene lookup returns CDR1 LNHDA and CDR2 SQIVND (reference sequence).

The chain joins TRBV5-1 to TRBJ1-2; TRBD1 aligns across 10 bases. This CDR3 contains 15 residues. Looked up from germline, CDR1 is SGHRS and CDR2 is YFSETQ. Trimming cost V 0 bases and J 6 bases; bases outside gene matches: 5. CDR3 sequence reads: CASSLGQGASNGYTF. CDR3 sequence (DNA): TGCGCCAGCAGCTTGGGACAGGGGGCTTCCAATGGCTACACCTTC.

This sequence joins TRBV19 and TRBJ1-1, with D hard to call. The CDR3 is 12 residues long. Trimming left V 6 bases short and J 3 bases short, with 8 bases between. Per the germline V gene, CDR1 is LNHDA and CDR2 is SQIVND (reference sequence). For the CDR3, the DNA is TGTGCCAGTAGAACCCTACACACTGAAGCTTTCTTT. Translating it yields CASRTLHTEAFF.

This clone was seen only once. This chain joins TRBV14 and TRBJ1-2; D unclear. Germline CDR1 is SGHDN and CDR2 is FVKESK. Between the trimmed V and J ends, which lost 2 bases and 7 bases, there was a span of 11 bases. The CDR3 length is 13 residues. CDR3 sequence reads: CASSQWATGGYTF. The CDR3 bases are TGTGCCAGCAGCCAATGGGCGACCGGTGGCTACACCTTC.

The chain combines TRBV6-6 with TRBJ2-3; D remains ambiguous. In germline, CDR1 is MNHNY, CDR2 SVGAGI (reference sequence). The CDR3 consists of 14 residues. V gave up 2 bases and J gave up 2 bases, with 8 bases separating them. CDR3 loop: CASSYGGNTDTQYF. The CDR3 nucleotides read TGTGCCAGCAGTTACGGCGGCAACACAGATACGCAGTATTTT.

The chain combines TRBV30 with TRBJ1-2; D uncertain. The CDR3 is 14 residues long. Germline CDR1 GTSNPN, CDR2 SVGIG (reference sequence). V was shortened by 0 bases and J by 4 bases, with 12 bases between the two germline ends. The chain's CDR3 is CAWSVGGKGYGYTF. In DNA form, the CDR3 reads TGTGCCTGGAGTGTAGGAGGGAAGGGCTATGGCTACACCTTC. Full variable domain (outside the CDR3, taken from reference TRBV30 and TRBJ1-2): SQTIHQWPATLVQPVGSPLSLECTVEGTSNPNLYWYRQAAGRGLQLLFYSVGIGQISSEVPQNLSASRPQDRQFILSSKKLLLSDSGFYLCAWSVGGKGYGYTFGSGTRLTVV.

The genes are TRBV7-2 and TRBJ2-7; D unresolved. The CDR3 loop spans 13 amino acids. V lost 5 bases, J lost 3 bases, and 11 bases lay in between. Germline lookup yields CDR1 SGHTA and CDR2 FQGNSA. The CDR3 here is CASSPRVLYEQYF. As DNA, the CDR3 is TGTGCCAGCAGCCCCCGAGTGCTCTACGAGCAGTACTTC.

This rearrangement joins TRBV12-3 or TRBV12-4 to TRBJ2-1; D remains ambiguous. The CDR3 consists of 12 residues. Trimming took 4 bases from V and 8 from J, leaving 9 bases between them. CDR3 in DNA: TGTGCCAGCAGTTCCGTCCCGGATGAGCAGTTCTTC. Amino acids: CASSSVPDEQFF.

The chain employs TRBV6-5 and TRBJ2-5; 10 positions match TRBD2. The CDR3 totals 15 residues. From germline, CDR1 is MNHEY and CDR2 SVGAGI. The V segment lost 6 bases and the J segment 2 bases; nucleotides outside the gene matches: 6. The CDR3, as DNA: TGTGCCAGCAGATCCTCTAGCGGGGGACAAGAGACCCAGTACTTC. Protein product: CASRSSSGGQETQYF.

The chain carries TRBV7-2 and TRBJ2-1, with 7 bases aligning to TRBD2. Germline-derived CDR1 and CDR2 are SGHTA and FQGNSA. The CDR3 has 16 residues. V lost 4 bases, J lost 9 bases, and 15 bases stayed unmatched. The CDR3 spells CASSSDSRWGRGEQFF. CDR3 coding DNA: TGTGCCAGCAGCTCAGACAGCCGGTGGGGGAGGGGTGAGCAGTTCTTC.